Listed below are T cell receptor beta chains from one sample, sequenced in a study of T cells after yellow fever vaccination. TCRdb re-called the 5' RACE reads with MiXCR, one entry per CDR3 protein. The table lists about 400,000 distinct CDR3 sequences, roughly 10% of them singletons. The material sequenced was PBMCs, taken on the day of the first yellow fever vaccination. These receptors were taken from a man between 18 and 35 years old who received the YFV17D yellow fever vaccine. The CDR3 runs from the conserved cysteine through the conserved F or W. Each record gives: CDR3 protein, CDR3 DNA, J gene, D gene, V gene, clone size. D genes are given only for firm matches. Clone size appears in some rows only: once, few, many, or a class for an expanded clone.

CASSWGRARGTQAFF	TGCGCCAGCAGCTGGGGTCGTGCCAGAGGCACTCAAGCTTTCTTT	TRBJ1-1	NA	TRBV5-1	few
CASSTDAGELFF	TGTGCCAGCAGCACGGACGCCGGGGAGCTGTTTTTT	TRBJ2-2	NA	TRBV7-6	few
CASSWFSGLNEQFF	TGTGCCAGCAGTTGGTTTAGCGGTTTGAATGAGCAGTTCTTC	TRBJ2-1	NA	TRBV6-2/TRBV6-3	few
CASSPRTSVRDTQYF	TGTGCCAGCAGCCCCCGGACTAGCGTCAGGGATACGCAGTATTTT	TRBJ2-3	TRBD2	TRBV5-4	many
CSYSPRGNYEQYF	TGCAGCTACTCCCCCAGGGGTAACTACGAGCAGTACTTC	TRBJ2-7	NA	TRBV29-1	few
CASSQARDYYNSPLHF	TGCGCCAGCAGCCAAGCCAGGGACTATTATAATTCACCCCTCCACTTT	TRBJ1-6	NA	TRBV4-3	NA
CASGTAANTGELFF	TGTGCCAGCGGGACAGCGGCGAACACCGGGGAGCTGTTTTTT	TRBJ2-2	TRBD1	TRBV6-1	NA
CASSWGPSGGDEQFF	TGCGCCAGCAGCTGGGGTCCTAGCGGGGGCGATGAGCAGTTCTTC	TRBJ2-1	TRBD2	TRBV5-1	NA
CSVEDPFLGGKETQYF	TGCAGCGTTGAAGATCCGTTCTTGGGGGGGAAGGAGACCCAGTACTTC	TRBJ2-5	TRBD2	TRBV29-1	NA
CASSYLELSRETQYF	TGTGCCAGCAGTTACTTGGAGCTGTCTAGGGAGACCCAGTACTTC	TRBJ2-5	NA	TRBV6-2/TRBV6-3	NA
CASSSWTSGEEQFF	TGTGCCAGCAGCTCCTGGACTAGCGGGGAGGAGCAGTTCTTC	TRBJ2-1	TRBD2	TRBV3-1	few
CASTRGWAGETQYF	TGTGCCAGCACCCGGGGCTGGGCTGGAGAGACCCAGTACTTC	TRBJ2-5	NA	TRBV12-3/TRBV12-4	few
CAIRSGGARTGELFF	TGTGCCATCAGAAGCGGGGGGGCGCGGACCGGGGAGCTGTTTTTT	TRBJ2-2	TRBD2	TRBV10-3	few
CASSNRRGEGEQFF	TGTGCCAGCAGTAATAGACGGGGGGAAGGTGAGCAGTTCTTC	TRBJ2-1	TRBD2	TRBV7-2	NA
CASSPRTSGGNYEQFF	TGTGCCAGCAGCCCCCGGACTAGCGGGGGGAATTATGAGCAGTTCTTC	TRBJ2-1	TRBD2	TRBV4-2	many
CSVPRAGGEGTGELFF	TGCAGTGTCCCTAGAGCGGGGGGCGAGGGGACCGGGGAGCTGTTTTTT	TRBJ2-2	TRBD2	TRBV20-1	NA
CAIRTSGGTDTQYF	TGTGCCATCAGGACTAGCGGGGGCACAGATACGCAGTATTTT	TRBJ2-3	TRBD2	TRBV10-3	NA
CASSFQLGDQETQYF	TGCGCCAGCAGCTTCCAACTGGGGGACCAAGAGACCCAGTACTTC	TRBJ2-5	NA	TRBV5-1	few
CASSLGQKEETQYF	TGTGCCAGCAGCCTGGGACAGAAAGAAGAGACCCAGTACTTC	TRBJ2-5	TRBD1	TRBV5-4	few
CASSPAGYEQYF	TGTGCCAGCAGCCCTGCAGGGTACGAGCAGTACTTC	TRBJ2-7	NA	TRBV7-2	few
CASSLLGSDTEAFF	TGCGCCAGCAGCTTGTTGGGCAGCGACACTGAAGCTTTCTTT	TRBJ1-1	NA	TRBV5-1	NA
CASSQAAGGPIGIGELFF	TGTGCCAGCAGCCAGGCAGCGGGGGGGCCAATTGGCATCGGGGAGCTGTTTTTT	TRBJ2-2	TRBD2	TRBV3-1	few
CASSLGLSGANVLTF	TGTGCCAGCAGCCTGGGACTGTCAGGGGCCAACGTCCTGACTTTC	TRBJ2-6	NA	TRBV5-6	many
CSVGGGWGMNTEAFF	TGCAGCGTTGGTGGGGGGTGGGGGATGAACACTGAAGCTTTCTTT	TRBJ1-1	NA	TRBV29-1	NA
CASSPRVYEQYF	TGTGCCAGCAGTCCCAGGGTGTACGAGCAGTACTTC	TRBJ2-7	NA	TRBV6-6	NA
CASSRGGGNYEKLFF	TGTGCCAGCAGCCGAGGGGGGGGAAATTATGAAAAACTGTTTTTT	TRBJ1-4	NA	TRBV6-1	few
CASSRGGGEQYF	TGTGCCAGCAGCCGAGGAGGGGGCGAGCAGTACTTC	TRBJ2-7	NA	TRBV5-6	few
CASNISPEGNTEAFF	TGTGCCAGCAACATATCACCTGAGGGGAACACTGAAGCTTTCTTT	TRBJ1-1	NA	TRBV12-3/TRBV12-4	NA
CASSQDSDQETQYF	TGCGCCAGCAGCCAAGATTCAGATCAAGAGACCCAGTACTTC	TRBJ2-5	NA	TRBV4-1	NA
CASSFGGLTEAFF	TGTGCCAGCAGCTTTGGGGGGTTGACTGAAGCTTTCTTT	TRBJ1-1	NA	TRBV7-2	NA
CASSFQGSGANVLTF	TGCGCCAGCAGCTTCCAGGGATCCGGGGCCAACGTCCTGACTTTC	TRBJ2-6	NA	TRBV5-1	few
CASSVGGVGLEDEQYF	TGTGCCAGCAGCGTAGGGGGTGTGGGACTAGAGGACGAGCAGTACTTC	TRBJ2-7	TRBD2	TRBV9	few
CASSTGQGFGQYF	TGTGCCAGCAGCACCGGACAGGGGTTCGGGCAGTACTTC	TRBJ2-7	TRBD1	TRBV11-2	many
CASSLALDEQFF	TGCGCCAGCAGCTTGGCCTTGGATGAGCAGTTCTTC	TRBJ2-1	NA	TRBV5-1	many
CASSPQAGGGDTQYF	TGTGCCAGCAGCCCCCAGGCCGGGGGAGGGGATACGCAGTATTTT	TRBJ2-3	TRBD2	TRBV7-2	few
CASSLSGDGYEQYF	TGTGCCAGCAGTTTATCCGGGGACGGCTACGAGCAGTACTTC	TRBJ2-7	NA	TRBV28	many
CASSPLYGEGYGYTF	TGTGCCAGCAGTCCCCTCTACGGGGAGGGGTATGGCTACACCTTC	TRBJ1-2	NA	TRBV6-5	many
CASSFPRADEKLFF	TGTGCCAGCAGCTTCCCGAGGGCTGATGAAAAACTGTTTTTT	TRBJ1-4	NA	TRBV7-9	NA
CASRFTSGGGYEQYF	TGTGCCAGCAGATTCACTAGCGGGGGGGGATACGAGCAGTACTTC	TRBJ2-7	TRBD2	TRBV7-2	NA
CAISESGGNLNSPLHF	TGTGCCATCAGTGAGTCCGGCGGGAATCTTAATTCACCCCTCCACTTT	TRBJ1-6	NA	TRBV10-3	few
CATTPGQGSDTQYF	TGTGCCACCACGCCGGGACAGGGATCAGATACGCAGTATTTT	TRBJ2-3	TRBD1	TRBV27	many
CASSVGLGKNSGNTIYF	TGTGCCAGCAGCGTCGGACTTGGGAAAAACTCTGGAAACACCATATATTTT	TRBJ1-3	NA	TRBV9	few
CASSLEVVQTQYF	TGTGCCAGCAGCTTAGAGGTAGTACAGACCCAGTACTTC	TRBJ2-5	NA	TRBV7-2	few
CASSLGPASSYEQYF	TGCGCCAGCAGCTTAGGACCGGCAAGCTCCTACGAGCAGTACTTC	TRBJ2-7	NA	TRBV5-1	many
CASSLRQGINEQFF	TGTGCCAGCAGCCTACGACAGGGGATCAATGAGCAGTTCTTC	TRBJ2-1	TRBD1	TRBV7-2	few
CASSPGAGDWETQYF	TGCGCCAGCAGCCCGGGGGCGGGGGACTGGGAGACCCAGTACTTC	TRBJ2-5	NA	TRBV5-1	NA